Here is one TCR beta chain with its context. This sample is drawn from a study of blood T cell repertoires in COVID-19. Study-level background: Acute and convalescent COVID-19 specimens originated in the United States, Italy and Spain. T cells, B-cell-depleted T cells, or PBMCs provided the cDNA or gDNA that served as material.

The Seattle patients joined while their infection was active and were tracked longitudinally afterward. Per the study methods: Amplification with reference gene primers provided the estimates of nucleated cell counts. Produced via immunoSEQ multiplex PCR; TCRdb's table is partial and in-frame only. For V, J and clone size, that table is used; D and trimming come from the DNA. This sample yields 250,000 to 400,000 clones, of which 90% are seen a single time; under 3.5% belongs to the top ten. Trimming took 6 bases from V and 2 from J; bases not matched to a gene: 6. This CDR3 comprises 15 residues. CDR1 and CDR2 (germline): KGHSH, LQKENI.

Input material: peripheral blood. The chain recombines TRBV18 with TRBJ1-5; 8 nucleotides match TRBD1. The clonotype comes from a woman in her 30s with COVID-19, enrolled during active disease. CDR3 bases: TGTGCCAGCTCCCTTTCGACAGGGGGCAATCAGCCCCAGCATTTT. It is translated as CASSLSTGGNQPQHF.